Listed here is a single TCR beta chain. A few counts support this clone. Its binding antigen is unknown. Per-base qualities were not stored, and no clone one base away is much larger. TCRbeta CDR3 regions were amplified from genomic DNA using the immunoSEQ Assay, a bias-controlled multiplex PCR. In the original analysis: Within the assay, amplification of reference gene primers was used to estimate how many nucleated cells each sample contained. To quantify the absolute abundance of each unique TCRbeta CDR3 rearrangement, sequence reads were collapsed and filtered. For each sample, productive Simpson clonality was calculated by taking the square root of Simpson's diversity index across productive rearrangements. TCRdb took this table from immuneACCESS and kept in-frame rearrangements with V and J called. Such tables lack part of the clones; where checked against another copy, unresolved V genes explain under half of the gap, and the rest is unexplained. D and trimming come from the DNA, and the V and J calls and clone size come from that table. For this sample there are fewer than 300,000 clones; 84% appear just once. Roughly 1.5% of the sample is held by the ten biggest clonotypes.

At one collaborating source in Seattle, patients were enrolled during active infection and were followed longitudinally through the course of disease. Collaborating institutions collected whole blood in K2EDTA tubes following their own protocols. Collaborator samples were shipped for TCRbeta analysis as frozen whole blood, isolated PBMCs, or DNA extracted from either sample type. This entry belongs to a study of blood T cell repertoires in COVID-19 (dated by TCRdb to 2019 to 2021). Concerning the study at large: The collaborator samples originated in the United States, Italy and Spain and spanned the acute and convalescent phases of COVID-19. The dataset comprised deeply sampled blood TCRbeta repertoires from subjects exposed to, actively infected with, or recovered from COVID-19. The repertoires were released in a freely available public database intended as a resource for research on the immune response to SARS-CoV-2. The samples were drawn from the first 160 participants of the ongoing ImmuneRACE study and from some 1,300 subjects provided by 6 global collaborators. Sample metadata almost always included a de-identified subject ID, COVID-19 status, age in years and sex. The prospective study material was composed of cDNA or gDNA derived from T cells, B-cell-depleted T cells, or PBMCs. HLA class I and class II types, where available, came from metadata supplied by the sample provider rather than from assay-based typing.

There are 15 amino acids in the CDR3, from cysteine to phenylalanine inclusive. The CDR3 DNA has 45 bases and is translated from base 1. CDR1 SGHNT and CDR2 YYREEE are derived from the germline V gene (reference sequence). Ends trimmed: V by 4 bases, J by 4 bases; bases unmatched to a gene: 7. The investigation overall reported the following: Clinical and demographic metadata were provided uncurated, with the amount varying by source and participant.

This receptor was taken from a human donor with COVID-19, enrolled during active disease. The donor label of this sample is uncertain. What was sequenced was peripheral blood. The rearranged segments are TRBV5-4 and TRBJ1-2; 10 nucleotides in the junction match TRBD1. The DNA sequence is given as TGTGCCAGCAGCCCGAGACAGGGGGCGGGCTATGGCTACACCTTC. Translated, this is CASSPRQGAGYGYTF.